This T cell receptor (beta chain) was obtained from a study of blood T cells in healthy people across ages. Regarding the study as a whole: More naive CD4+ cells and higher diversity marked long-lived donors relative to aged donors.

Of note for this clonotype: Its antigen is not known.

Primed by a sample-barcoded 5' primer and a J-beta primer mix, a second PCR proceeded for about 7 to 11 cycles. Through a template-switch adaptor with 12 random nucleotides, each cDNA molecule received a tag. TCRdb passed the 5' RACE reads through MiXCR, listing each CDR3 protein once. The table shows some 640,000 distinct CDR3 sequences, with 45% to 50% occurring only once. CDR3 size: 13 residues. Germline CDR1 reads MNHEY; CDR2 reads SVGEGT. Sequenced material: blood. This chain connects TRBV6-2 or TRBV6-3 to TRBJ2-4; D not certain. The DNA end is more similar to TRBJ2-7, so the J call may be wrong. The sequence came from a woman aged 55-69 years in good health. CDR3 coding DNA: TGTGCCAGCAGTTCGCCACACTCCTACGAGCAGTACTTC. Translation: CASSSPHSYEQYF.